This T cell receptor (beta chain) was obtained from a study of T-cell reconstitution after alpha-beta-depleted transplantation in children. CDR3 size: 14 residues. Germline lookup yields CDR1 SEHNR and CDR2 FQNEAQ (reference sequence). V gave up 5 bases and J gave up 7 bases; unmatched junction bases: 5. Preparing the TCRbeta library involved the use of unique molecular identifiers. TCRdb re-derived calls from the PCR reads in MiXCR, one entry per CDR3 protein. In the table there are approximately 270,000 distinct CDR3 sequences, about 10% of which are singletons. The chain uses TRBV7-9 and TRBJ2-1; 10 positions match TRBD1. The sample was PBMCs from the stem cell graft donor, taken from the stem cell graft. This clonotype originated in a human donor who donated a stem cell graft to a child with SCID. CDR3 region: CASSSGQGENEQFF. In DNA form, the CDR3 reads TGTGCCAGCAGCAGTGGACAGGGGGAAAATGAGCAGTTCTTC.